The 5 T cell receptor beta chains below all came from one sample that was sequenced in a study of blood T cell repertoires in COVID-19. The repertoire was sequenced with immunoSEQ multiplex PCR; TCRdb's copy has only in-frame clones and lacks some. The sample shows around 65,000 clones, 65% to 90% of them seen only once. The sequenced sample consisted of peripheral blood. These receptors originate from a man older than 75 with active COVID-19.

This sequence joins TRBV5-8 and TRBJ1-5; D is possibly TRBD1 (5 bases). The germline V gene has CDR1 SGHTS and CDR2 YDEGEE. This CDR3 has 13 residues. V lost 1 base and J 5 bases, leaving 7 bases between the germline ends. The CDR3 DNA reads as TGTGCCAGCAGCTTGCCGGGGGATCAGCCCCAGCATTTT. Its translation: CASSLPGDQPQHF.

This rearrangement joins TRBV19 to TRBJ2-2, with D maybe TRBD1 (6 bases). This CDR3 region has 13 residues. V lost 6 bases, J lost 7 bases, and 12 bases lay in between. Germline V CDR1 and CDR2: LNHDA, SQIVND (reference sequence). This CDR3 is CASRPGQLGELFF. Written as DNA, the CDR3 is TGTGCCAGTAGACCCGGACAGCTCGGGGAGCTGTTTTTT.

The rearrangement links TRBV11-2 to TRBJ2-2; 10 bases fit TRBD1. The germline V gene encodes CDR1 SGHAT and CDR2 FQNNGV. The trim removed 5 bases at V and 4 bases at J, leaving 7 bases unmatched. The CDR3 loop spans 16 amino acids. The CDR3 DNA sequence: TGTGCCAGCAGCAATAGACAGGGGGCCGGCACCGGGGAGCTGTTTTTT. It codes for CASSNRQGAGTGELFF.

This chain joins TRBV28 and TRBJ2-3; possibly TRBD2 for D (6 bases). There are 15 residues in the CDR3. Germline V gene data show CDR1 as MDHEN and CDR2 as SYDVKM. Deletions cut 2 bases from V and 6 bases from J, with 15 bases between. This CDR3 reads CASSLAGGQGDTQYF. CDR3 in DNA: TGTGCCAGCAGTTTAGCTGGAGGGCAGGGCGATACGCAGTATTTT.

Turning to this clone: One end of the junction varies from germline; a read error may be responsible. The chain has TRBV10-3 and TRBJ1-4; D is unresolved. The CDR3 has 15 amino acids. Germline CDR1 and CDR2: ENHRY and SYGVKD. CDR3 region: CAISKSPGSNEKLFF. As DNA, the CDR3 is TGTGCCATCAGTAAGTCCCCGGGTTCTAATGAAAAACTGTTTTTT.